A selection of T cell receptor beta chains follows, all from one sample in a study of blood T cell repertoires in COVID-19. Profiling relied on immunoSEQ multiplex PCR, and the TCRdb table lists in-frame clones only, not all of them. The sample shows over 200,000 clones, roughly 88% of them seen only once. Sequencing was done on a sample of peripheral blood. Source of these receptors: a man aged 18 to 30 with active or convalescent COVID-19. CDR3s leave out the opening cysteine and the closing phenylalanine or tryptophan.

>TRBV24-1|TRBJ1-2
ATSDGQVPWRNGYT
>TRBV11-2|TRBJ2-7
ASSPLSVEQY
>TRBV5-1|TRBJ1-1
ASSLESTQFEAF
>TRBV11-2|TRBJ2-7
ASSLSELSSYEQY
>TRBV29-1|TRBJ1-2
SVEDYTGGLDGYT
>TRBV3-1/TRBV3-2|TRBJ2-2
ASSQKSGAGELF
>TRBV19|TRBJ1-1
ASSIKGGSTEAF
>TRBV6-1|TRBJ2-1
ASSEFTRDFAYNEQF
>TRBV5-1|TRBJ2-7
ASSLIGGGSYEQY
>TRBV2|TRBJ1-5
ASSEVWTEDNSNQPQH
>TRBV6-5|TRBJ1-6
ASSSPGQGGSPLH
>TRBV27|TRBJ2-1
ASSSTGDYSYNEQF
>TRBV7-9|TRBJ1-6
ASSLTSGQSNSPLH
>TRBV4-2|TRBJ1-1
ASSQPGVMNTEAF
>TRBV19|TRBJ1-3
ASSTSGNTIY
>TRBV14|TRBJ2-7
ASSQHFSTGSDSGEQY
>TRBV28|TRBJ1-4
ASSETGGGGEKLF
>TRBV7-3|TRBJ2-5
ASSQREGPQETQY
>TRBV28|TRBJ2-1
ASSISSVNEQF
>TRBV6-5|TRBJ2-7
ASASGRTYEQY
>TRBV7-2|TRBJ2-1
ASSLLSSGSYNEQF
>TRBV28|TRBJ1-1
ASSGILGQPNTEAF
>TRBV5-1|TRBJ2-3
ASSLQLTSTDTQY
>TRBV5-4|TRBJ2-2
ASSSASGLNTGELF
>TRBV6-6|TRBJ1-5
ASSYQTGSNQPQH
>TRBV27|TRBJ2-7
ASGRLALYYEQY
>TRBV4-3|TRBJ1-2
ASSQDIGTGGKGYT
>TRBV2|TRBJ1-2
ASSEARVAHYGYT
>TRBV19|TRBJ1-5
ASSSGGPKEH
>TRBV4-3|TRBJ2-1
ASSQDRGQGNNEQF
>TRBV5-1|TRBJ2-7
ASSSGNTGSYEQY
>TRBV18|TRBJ2-7
ASSPARTGVYEQY
>TRBV7-9|TRBJ2-7
ASSSRQGNYEQY
>TRBV25-1|TRBJ2-7
ASSGAPVTYEQY
>TRBV6-2/TRBV6-3|TRBJ2-7
ASSVGVSYEQY
>TRBV10-3|TRBJ1-1
AISGTGEGRTEAF
>TRBV7-2|TRBJ2-7
ASSPTGTPFYEQY
>TRBV7-2|TRBJ2-7
ASSLQTGTSLTYEQY
>TRBV13|TRBJ2-5
ASSLGGRGAQETQY
>TRBV7-6|TRBJ1-5
ASSQRTGGDQPQH